Below are 14 T cell receptor beta chains sequenced from a single sample in a study of OX40 agonist ivuxolimab in advanced cancers. This table comes from immunoSEQ multiplex PCR, and its TCRdb copy is limited to in-frame clones, with some not included. The table shows 34,000 or so clones, with approximately 87% occurring only once. The specimen comprised CD4+ or CD8+ T cells sorted from blood, sampled in a trial of the OX40 agonist ivuxolimab. Receptor source: an adult with an advanced solid tumor such as melanoma, head and neck, liver or kidney cancer.

The rearrangement joins TRBV2 to TRBJ1-4; D is unclear. This CDR3 comprises 14 residues. CDR1 and CDR2 from the germline V gene are SNHLY and FYNNEI. V was shortened by 10 bases and J by 4 bases, with 16 bases between the two germline ends. The CDR3 coding sequence is TGTGCCATCCTGTTGTCAAGAAGTAATGAAAAACTGTTTTTT. This encodes CAILLSRSNEKLFF.

V usage is TRBV7-3 and J usage is TRBJ2-1; 8 bases agree with TRBD2. The CDR3 is 16 amino acids. Looked up from germline, CDR1 is SGHTA and CDR2 is FQGTGA. J gave up 4 bases and V 6 bases, and 11 bases lay outside the gene matches. The CDR3 DNA sequence: TGTGCCAGCAGGAACGATGCGGGAGGCACTTACAATGAGCAGTTCTTC. Its translation: CASRNDAGGTYNEQFF.

The J gene is TRBJ1-5, the V gene TRBV4-1, with TRBD1 as a possible D gene (5 bases). Germline lookup yields CDR1 MGHRA and CDR2 YSYEKL. The V end was cut by 1 base, the J end by 0 bases, with 22 bases between. The CDR3 length is 20 residues. The chain's CDR3 is CASSQVLGGAAGYSNQPQHF. The CDR3 bases are TGCGCCAGCAGCCAAGTTCTTGGCGGGGCCGCGGGGTATAGCAATCAGCCCCAGCATTTT.

This chain uses TRBV6-4 with TRBJ2-1; unclear D gene. This CDR3 comprises 13 residues. Germline V CDR1 and CDR2: MRHNA, SNTAGT. The V and J ends lost 0 bases and 6 bases respectively, with 6 bases between them. The CDR3 here is CASSDSGSNEQFF. In DNA form, the CDR3 reads TGTGCCAGCAGTGACTCGGGTAGCAATGAGCAGTTCTTC.

The chain joins TRBV30 to TRBJ2-3, with 15 bases lining up with TRBD2. Germline assignment: CDR1 GTSNPN and CDR2 SVGIG (reference sequence). The CDR3 covers 16 residues. V lost 3 bases, J lost 5 bases, and 6 bases stayed unmatched. This chain's CDR3 is CAWRLGLAGGVDTQYF. The CDR3 DNA reads as TGTGCCTGGAGACTCGGACTAGCGGGAGGGGTAGATACGCAGTATTTT.

This rearrangement joins TRBV15 to TRBJ2-7; either TRBD1 or TRBD2 may supply D (6 bases each). Germline CDR1 reads LNHNV; CDR2 reads YYDKDF (reference sequence). The CDR3 has 18 residues. V was trimmed by 0 bases and J by 3 bases, leaving 21 bases between them. The CDR3 protein is CATSRDPEAARGHYEQYF. The CDR3 region has the DNA TGTGCCACCAGCAGAGATCCGGAGGCCGCCCGGGGGCACTACGAGCAGTACTTC.

The chain links TRBV2 to TRBJ1-2; D possibly corresponds to TRBD1 (5 bases). The V gene's germline CDR1 is SNHLY and CDR2 FYNNEI. The V end lost 4 bases, the J end lost 0 bases, and 6 bases lay between the germline ends. The CDR3 is made up of 13 amino acids. CDR3: CASSAGTNYGYTF. CDR3 DNA sequence: TGTGCCAGCAGTGCAGGGACTAACTATGGCTACACCTTC.

The chain employs TRBV19 and TRBJ1-1; D not resolved. The V and J ends lost 9 bases and 7 bases respectively, with 12 bases between them. CDR3 length: 11 residues. Germline CDR1 reads LNHDA; CDR2 reads SQIVND (reference sequence). The CDR3 nucleotides read TGTGCCAGCGGGAGGGTCGTTGAAGCTTTCTTT. It translates to CASGRVVEAFF.

V is TRBV19 and J is TRBJ1-1; D perhaps matches TRBD1 (5 bases). This CDR3 has 12 residues. V was trimmed by 5 bases and J by 8 bases, leaving 12 bases between them. Germline assignment: CDR1 LNHDA and CDR2 SQIVND (reference sequence). CDR3 DNA: TGTGCCAGTAGTCAACTAGGGACCGAAGCTTTCTTT. This sequence encodes CASSQLGTEAFF.

The CDR3 reads CASSPGGLSGNTIYF. The CDR3 DNA follows: TGTGCCAGTAGTCCAGGAGGCCTCTCTGGAAACACCATATATTTT. The genes are TRBV19 and TRBJ1-3; D is uncertain. Germline CDR1 is LNHDA and CDR2 is SQIVND (reference sequence). The CDR3 contains 15 residues. Trimming took off 5 bases at V and 0 bases at J, with 11 bases between the two ends.

The J gene is TRBJ1-3, the V gene TRBV6-5, with D unresolved. Germline V gives CDR1 MNHEY, CDR2 SVGAGI. CDR3 length equals 14 residues. Between the trimmed V and J ends, which lost 0 bases and 0 bases, there was a span of 3 bases. In DNA, the CDR3 is TGTGCCAGCAGTTACTCGTTCTCTGGAAACACCATATATTTT. It translates to CASSYSFSGNTIYF.

J is TRBJ2-7 and V is TRBV5-1; 10 bases fit TRBD1. Germline CDR1 and CDR2: SGHRS and YFSETQ. This CDR3 has 16 amino acids. Unmatched junction bases numbered 12, after V lost 4 bases and J lost 5 bases. The CDR3 sequence is CASSVGPGQGFHEQYF. CDR3 in DNA: TGCGCCAGCAGCGTAGGTCCGGGACAGGGGTTCCACGAGCAGTACTTC.

The V call is TRBV4-2, the J call TRBJ2-3; TRBD2 agrees at 11 bases. The germline V gene has CDR1 LGHNA and CDR2 YNFKEQ. The CDR3 sequence is 21 residues long. V lost 0 bases and J lost 2; bases outside the gene matches: 16. CDR3 DNA sequence: TGTGCCAGCAGCCAAGACCCTCTGGACCCTCTAGCGGGGGGCCCCACAGATACGCAGTATTTT. Its translation: CASSQDPLDPLAGGPTDTQYF.

J is TRBJ1-2 and V is TRBV5-1, with a tentative D call TRBD1 (5 bases). Trimming cost V 1 base and J 6 bases, with 10 bases left between them. The CDR3 extends over 13 amino acids. Looked up from germline, CDR1 is SGHRS and CDR2 is YFSETQ. CDR3 region: CASSLTLGDGYTF. For the CDR3, the DNA is TGCGCCAGCAGCTTGACCCTAGGGGATGGCTACACCTTC.